This TCR beta chain was observed in a study of brain metastases from non-small cell lung cancer. The germline V gene encodes CDR1 MNHEY and CDR2 SMNVEV (reference sequence). Trimming left V 6 bases short and J 0 bases short, with 14 bases between. CDR3 length: 15 residues. Sequencing was performed with immunoSEQ multiplex PCR; in TCRdb, only in-frame clones are kept and a portion is missing. The sample includes roughly 1,600 clones, roughly 77% of them seen just once. The TCR originated in a donor at least 40 years old with non-small cell lung cancer. J is TRBJ1-2 and V is TRBV27, with TRBD1 as a possible D gene (5 bases). The sequenced sample was tumor-adjacent normal tissue. The DNA for the CDR3 is TGTGCCAGCAGAGGTACAGGTTCAGCTAACTATGGCTACACCTTC. This gives the protein CASRGTGSANYGYTF.